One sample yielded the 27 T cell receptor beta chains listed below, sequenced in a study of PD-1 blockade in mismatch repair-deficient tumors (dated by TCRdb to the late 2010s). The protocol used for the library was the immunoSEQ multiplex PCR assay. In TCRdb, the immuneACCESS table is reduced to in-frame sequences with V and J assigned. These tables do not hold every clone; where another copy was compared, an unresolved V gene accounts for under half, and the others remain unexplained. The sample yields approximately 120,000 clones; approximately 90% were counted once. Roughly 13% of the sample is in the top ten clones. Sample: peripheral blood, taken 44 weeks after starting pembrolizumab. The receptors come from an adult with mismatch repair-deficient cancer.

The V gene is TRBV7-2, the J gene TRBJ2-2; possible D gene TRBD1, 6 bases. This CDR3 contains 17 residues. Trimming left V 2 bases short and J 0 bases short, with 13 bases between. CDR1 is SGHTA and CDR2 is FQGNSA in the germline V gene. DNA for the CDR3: TGTGCCAGCAGCTTACACCGACAGGAGCCGAACACCGGGGAGCTGTTTTTT. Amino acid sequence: CASSLHRQEPNTGELFF.

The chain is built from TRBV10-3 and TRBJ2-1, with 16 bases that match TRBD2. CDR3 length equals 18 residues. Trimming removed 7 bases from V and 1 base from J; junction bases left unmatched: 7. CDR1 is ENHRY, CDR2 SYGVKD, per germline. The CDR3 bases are TGTGCCATCAATCAGGGACTAGCGGGAGGGCCATCCTACAATGAGCAGTTCTTC. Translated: CAINQGLAGGPSYNEQFF.

The CDR3 loop is CASSATSGSYNEQFF. CDR3 coding DNA: TGTGCCAGCAGTGCAACTAGCGGCTCCTACAATGAGCAGTTCTTC. The genes are TRBV6-4 and TRBJ2-1; 8 bases line up with TRBD2. V trimming: 4 bases; J trimming: 0 bases; junction bases outside the gene matches: 2. Germline assignment: CDR1 MRHNA and CDR2 SNTAGT. This CDR3 is built from 15 residues.

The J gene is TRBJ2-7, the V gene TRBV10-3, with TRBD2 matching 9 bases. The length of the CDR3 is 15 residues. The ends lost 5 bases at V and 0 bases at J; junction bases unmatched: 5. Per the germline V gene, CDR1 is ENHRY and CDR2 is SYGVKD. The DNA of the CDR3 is TGTGCCATCAGTCCTCTAGCGGGGCGCTCCTACGAGCAGTACTTC. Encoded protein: CAISPLAGRSYEQYF.

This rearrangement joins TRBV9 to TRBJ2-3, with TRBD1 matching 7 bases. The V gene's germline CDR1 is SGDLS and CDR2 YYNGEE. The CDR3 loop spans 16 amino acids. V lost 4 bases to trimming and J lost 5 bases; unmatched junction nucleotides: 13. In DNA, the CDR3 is TGTGCCAGCAGCCCCCGACAGGGAGAGGGGCAAGATACGCAGTATTTT. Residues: CASSPRQGEGQDTQYF.

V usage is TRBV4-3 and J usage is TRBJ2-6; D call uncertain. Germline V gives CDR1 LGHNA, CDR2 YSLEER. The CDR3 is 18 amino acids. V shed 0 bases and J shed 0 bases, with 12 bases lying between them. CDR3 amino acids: CASSQDIAGNSGANVLTF. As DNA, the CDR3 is TGCGCCAGCAGCCAAGATATCGCAGGCAACTCTGGGGCCAACGTCCTGACTTTC.

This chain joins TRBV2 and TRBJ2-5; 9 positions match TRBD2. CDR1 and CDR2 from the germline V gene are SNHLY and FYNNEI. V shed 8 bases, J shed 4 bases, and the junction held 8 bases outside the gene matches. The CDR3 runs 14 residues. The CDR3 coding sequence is TGTGCCAGCGGGGCTAGCGGGATAGGAGAGACCCAGTACTTC. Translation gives CASGASGIGETQYF.

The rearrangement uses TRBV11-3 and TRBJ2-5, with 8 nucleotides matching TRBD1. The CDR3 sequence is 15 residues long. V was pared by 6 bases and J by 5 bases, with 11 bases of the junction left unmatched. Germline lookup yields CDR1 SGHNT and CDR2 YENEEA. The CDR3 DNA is TGTGCCAGCAGTACCCGGGACAGGCCGCGCGAGACCCAGTACTTC. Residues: CASSTRDRPRETQYF.

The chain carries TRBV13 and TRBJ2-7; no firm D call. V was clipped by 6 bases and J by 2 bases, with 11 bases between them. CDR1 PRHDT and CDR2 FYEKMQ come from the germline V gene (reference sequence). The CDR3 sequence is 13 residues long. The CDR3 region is CASRDGGTYEQYF. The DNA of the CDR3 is TGTGCCAGCAGGGATGGTGGCACCTACGAGCAGTACTTC.

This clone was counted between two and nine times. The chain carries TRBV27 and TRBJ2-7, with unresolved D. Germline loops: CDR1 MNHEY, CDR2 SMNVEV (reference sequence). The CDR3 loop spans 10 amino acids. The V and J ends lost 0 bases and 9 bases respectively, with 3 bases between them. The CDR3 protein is CASSLSRQYF. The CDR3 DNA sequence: TGTGCCAGCAGTTTATCTAGGCAGTACTTC.

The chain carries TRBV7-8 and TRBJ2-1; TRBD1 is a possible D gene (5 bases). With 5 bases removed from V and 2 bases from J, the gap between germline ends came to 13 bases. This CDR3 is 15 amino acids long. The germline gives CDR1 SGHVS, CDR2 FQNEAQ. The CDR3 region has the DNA TGTGCCAGCAGCATAACAGGCCCGGCCTACAATGAGCAGTTCTTC. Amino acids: CASSITGPAYNEQFF.

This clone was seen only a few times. The CDR3 sequence: CASSEGLAGGVQYF. The DNA for the CDR3 is TGTGCCAGCAGCGAGGGACTAGCGGGAGGGGTGCAGTACTTC. The V and J genes are TRBV9 and TRBJ2-7, with 16 bases matching TRBD2. Germline values: CDR1 SGDLS, CDR2 YYNGEE. The CDR3 spans 14 residues. The junction had 3 bases not matched to a gene; V was cut back by 3 bases and J by 9 bases.

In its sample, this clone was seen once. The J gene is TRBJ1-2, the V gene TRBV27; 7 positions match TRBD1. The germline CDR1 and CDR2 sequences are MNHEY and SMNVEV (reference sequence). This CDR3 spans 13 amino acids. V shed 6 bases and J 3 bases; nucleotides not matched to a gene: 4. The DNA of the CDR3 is TGTGCCAGCAGGTCGGGACAGCACTATGGCTACACCTTC. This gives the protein CASRSGQHYGYTF.

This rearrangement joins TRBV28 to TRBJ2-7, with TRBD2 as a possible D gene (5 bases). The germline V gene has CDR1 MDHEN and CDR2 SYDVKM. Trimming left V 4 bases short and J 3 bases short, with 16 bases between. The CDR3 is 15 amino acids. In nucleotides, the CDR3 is TGTGCCAGCAGTTCCGGCCGAGCGGTAGACTACGAGCAGTACTTC. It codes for CASSSGRAVDYEQYF.

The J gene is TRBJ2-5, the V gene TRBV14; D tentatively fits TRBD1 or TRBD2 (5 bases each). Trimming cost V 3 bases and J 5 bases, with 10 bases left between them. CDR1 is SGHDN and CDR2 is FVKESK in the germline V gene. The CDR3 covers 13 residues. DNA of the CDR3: TGTGCCAGCAGCCATGGGACGGGGGAGACCCAGTACTTC. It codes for CASSHGTGETQYF.

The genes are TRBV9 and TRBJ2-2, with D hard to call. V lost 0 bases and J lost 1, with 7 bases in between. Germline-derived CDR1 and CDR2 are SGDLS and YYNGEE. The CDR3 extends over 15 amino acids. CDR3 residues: CASSVALWNTGELFF. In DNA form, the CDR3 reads TGTGCCAGCAGCGTAGCTCTTTGGAACACCGGGGAGCTGTTTTTT.

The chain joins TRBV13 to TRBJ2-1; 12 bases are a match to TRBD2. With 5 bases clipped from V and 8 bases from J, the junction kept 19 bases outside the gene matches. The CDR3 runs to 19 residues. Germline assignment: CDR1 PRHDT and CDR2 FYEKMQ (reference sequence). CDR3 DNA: TGTGCCAGCAGCCAGAACTACCCGGGACTAGCGGGTATTAGCGATGAGCAGTTCTTC. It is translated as CASSQNYPGLAGISDEQFF.

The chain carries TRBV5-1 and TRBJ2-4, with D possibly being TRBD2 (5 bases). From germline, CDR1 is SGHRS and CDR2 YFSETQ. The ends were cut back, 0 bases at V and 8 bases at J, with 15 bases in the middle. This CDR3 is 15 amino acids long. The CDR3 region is CASSLGGSTGDIQYF. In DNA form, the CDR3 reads TGCGCCAGCAGCTTGGGGGGATCCACCGGGGACATTCAGTACTTC.

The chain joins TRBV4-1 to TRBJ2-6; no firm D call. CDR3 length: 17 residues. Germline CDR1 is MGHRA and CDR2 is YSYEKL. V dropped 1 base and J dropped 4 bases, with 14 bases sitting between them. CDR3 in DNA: TGCGCCAGCAGCCAAGTTCCAGGTGCCTCCGGGGCCAACGTCCTGACTTTC. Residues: CASSQVPGASGANVLTF.

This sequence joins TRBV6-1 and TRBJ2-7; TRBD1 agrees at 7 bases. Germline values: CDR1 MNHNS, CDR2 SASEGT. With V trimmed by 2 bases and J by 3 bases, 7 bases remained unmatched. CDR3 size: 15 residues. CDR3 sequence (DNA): TGTGCCAGCAGTGAATTAGGACAGGAGCTCTACGAGCAGTACTTC. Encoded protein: CASSELGQELYEQYF.

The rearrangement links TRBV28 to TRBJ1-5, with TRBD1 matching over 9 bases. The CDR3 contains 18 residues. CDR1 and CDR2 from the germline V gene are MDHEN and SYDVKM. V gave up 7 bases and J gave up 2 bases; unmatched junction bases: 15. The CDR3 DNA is TGTGCCAGCACCTGGGACAGGGAAGGTCATATGGGCAATCAGCCCCAGCATTTT. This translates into CASTWDREGHMGNQPQHF.

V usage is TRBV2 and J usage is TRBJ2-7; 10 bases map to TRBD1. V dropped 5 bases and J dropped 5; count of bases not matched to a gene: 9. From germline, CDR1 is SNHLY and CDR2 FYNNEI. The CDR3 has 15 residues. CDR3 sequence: CASSPGQGVFNEQYF. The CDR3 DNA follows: TGTGCCAGCAGTCCTGGACAGGGGGTTTTCAACGAGCAGTACTTC.

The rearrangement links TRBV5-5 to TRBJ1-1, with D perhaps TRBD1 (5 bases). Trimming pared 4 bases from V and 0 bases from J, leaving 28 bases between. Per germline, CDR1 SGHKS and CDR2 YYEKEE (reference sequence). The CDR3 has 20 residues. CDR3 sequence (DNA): TGTGCCAGCAGCCGGACACCGTCGGCGGCTACCACCGGGATGAACACTGAAGCTTTCTTT. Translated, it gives CASSRTPSAATTGMNTEAFF.

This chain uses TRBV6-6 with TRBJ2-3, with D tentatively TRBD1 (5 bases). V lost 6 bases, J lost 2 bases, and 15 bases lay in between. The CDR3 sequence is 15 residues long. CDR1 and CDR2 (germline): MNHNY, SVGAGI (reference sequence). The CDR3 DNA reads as TGTGCCAGCAGACCTTGGCAGGGTATCACAGATACGCAGTATTTT. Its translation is CASRPWQGITDTQYF.

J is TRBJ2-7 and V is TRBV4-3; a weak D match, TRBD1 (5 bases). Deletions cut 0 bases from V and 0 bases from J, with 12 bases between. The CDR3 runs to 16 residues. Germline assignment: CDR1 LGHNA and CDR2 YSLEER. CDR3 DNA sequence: TGCGCCAGCAGCCAAGATTTGACAGACCTCTCCTACGAGCAGTACTTC. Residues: CASSQDLTDLSYEQYF.

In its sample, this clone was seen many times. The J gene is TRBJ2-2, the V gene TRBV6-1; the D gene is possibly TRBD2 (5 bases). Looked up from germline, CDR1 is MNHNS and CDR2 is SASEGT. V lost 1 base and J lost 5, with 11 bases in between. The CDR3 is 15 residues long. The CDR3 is CASSEGGSETGELFF. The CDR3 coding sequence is TGTGCCAGCAGTGAAGGCGGTAGCGAAACCGGGGAGCTGTTTTTT.

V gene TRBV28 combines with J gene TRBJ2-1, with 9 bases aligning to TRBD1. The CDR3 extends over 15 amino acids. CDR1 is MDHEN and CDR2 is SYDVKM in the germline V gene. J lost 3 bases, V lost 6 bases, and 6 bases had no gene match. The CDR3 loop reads CASRDLGQGYNEQFF. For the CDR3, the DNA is TGTGCCAGCAGAGATCTGGGACAGGGCTACAATGAGCAGTTCTTC. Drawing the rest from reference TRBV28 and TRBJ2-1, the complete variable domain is DVKVTQSSRYLVKRTGEKVFLECVQDMDHENMFWYRQDPGLGLRLIYFSYDVKMKEKGDIPEGYSVSREKKERFSLILESASTNQTSMYLCASRDLGQGYNEQFFGPGTRLTVL.